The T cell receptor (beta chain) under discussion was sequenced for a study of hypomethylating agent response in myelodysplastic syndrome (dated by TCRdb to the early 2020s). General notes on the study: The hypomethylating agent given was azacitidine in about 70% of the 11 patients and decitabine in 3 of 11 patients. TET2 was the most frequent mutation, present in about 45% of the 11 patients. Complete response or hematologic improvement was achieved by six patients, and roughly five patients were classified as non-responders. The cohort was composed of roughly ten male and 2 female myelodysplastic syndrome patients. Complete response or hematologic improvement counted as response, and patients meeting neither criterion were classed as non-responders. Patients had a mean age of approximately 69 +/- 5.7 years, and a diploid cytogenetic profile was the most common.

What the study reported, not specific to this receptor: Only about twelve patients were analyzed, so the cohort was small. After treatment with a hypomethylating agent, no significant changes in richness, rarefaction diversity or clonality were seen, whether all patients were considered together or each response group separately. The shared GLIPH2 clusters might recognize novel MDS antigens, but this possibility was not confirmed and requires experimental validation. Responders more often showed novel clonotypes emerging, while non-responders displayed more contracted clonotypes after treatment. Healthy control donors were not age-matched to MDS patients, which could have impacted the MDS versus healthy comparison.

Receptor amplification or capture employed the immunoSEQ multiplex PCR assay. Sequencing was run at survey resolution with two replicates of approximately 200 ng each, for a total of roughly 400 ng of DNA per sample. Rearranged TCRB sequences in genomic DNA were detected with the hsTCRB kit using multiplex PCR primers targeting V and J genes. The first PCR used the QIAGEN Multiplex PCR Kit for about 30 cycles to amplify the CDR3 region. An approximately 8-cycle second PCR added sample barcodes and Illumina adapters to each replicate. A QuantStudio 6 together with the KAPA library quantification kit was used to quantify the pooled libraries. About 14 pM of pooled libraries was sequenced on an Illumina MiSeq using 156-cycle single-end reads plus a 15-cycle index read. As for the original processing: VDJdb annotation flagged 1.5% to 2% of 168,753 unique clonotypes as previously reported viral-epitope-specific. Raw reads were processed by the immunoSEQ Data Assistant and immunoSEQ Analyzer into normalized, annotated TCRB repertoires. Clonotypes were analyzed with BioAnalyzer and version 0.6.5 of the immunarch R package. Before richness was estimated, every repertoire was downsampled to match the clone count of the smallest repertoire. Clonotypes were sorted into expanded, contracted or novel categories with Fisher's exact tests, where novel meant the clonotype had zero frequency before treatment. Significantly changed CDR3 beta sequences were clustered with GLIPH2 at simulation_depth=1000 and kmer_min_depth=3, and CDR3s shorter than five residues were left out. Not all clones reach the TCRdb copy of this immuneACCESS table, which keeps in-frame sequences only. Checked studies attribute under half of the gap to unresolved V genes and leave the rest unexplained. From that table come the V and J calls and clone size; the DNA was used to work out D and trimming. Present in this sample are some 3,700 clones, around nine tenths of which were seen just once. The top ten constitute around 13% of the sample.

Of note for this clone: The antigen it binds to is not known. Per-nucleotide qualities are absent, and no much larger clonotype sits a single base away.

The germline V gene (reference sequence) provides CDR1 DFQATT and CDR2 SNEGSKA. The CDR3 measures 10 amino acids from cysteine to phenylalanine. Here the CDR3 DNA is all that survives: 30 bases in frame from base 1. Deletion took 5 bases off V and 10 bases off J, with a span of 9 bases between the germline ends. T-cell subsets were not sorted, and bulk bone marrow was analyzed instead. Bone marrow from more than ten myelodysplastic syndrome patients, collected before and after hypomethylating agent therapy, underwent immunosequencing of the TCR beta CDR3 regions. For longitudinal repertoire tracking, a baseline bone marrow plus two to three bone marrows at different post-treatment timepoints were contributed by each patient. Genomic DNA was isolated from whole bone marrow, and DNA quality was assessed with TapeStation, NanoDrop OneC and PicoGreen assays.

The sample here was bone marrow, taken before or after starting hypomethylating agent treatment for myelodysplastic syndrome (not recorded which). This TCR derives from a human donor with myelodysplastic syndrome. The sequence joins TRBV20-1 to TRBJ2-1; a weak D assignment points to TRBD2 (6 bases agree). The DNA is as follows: TGCAGTGCTTCCCGGGGGGAGCAGTTCTTC. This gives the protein CSASRGEQFF.